Given below is one T cell receptor (beta chain) in context. This specimen belongs to a study of blood T cell repertoires in COVID-19. Overall study: Samples came from the United States, Italy and Spain, spanning acute and convalescent COVID-19. Nucleic acid was either cDNA or gDNA, and it came from T cells, B-cell-depleted T cells, or PBMCs.

Deletions cut 6 bases from V and 0 bases from J, with 11 bases between. There are 15 residues in the CDR3. CDR1 and CDR2 from the germline V gene are MNHNY and SVGAGI (reference sequence). Methods used by the authors: Reference gene primer amplification yielded estimated nucleated cell counts. Method: immunoSEQ multiplex PCR; TCRdb's copy keeps in-frame clones and lacks some. V and J calls and clone size are copied from that table; D and trimming were computed from the DNA. This sample yields about 210,000 clones, of which roughly 84% are seen a single time; roughly a tenth belongs to the top ten. Followed over time, Seattle patients had been enrolled while infection was active.

Specimen: peripheral blood. The receptor was isolated from a woman of 80 years or more with COVID-19, enrolled during active disease. The V call is TRBV6-6, the J call TRBJ1-4, with a tentative D call TRBD1 (6 bases). The CDR3 region has the DNA TGTGCCAGCAGGCGGTGGACAGCAACTAATGAAAAACTGTTTTTT. It codes for CASRRWTATNEKLFF.